The 6 T cell receptor beta chains listed next were all sequenced from one sample in a study of radiotherapy plus CTLA-4 blockade in lung cancer (dated 2018 in TCRdb). The library relied on the immunoSEQ multiplex PCR assay. TCRdb obtained this table from immuneACCESS and retained in-frame rearrangements with V and J assigned. These tables miss some clones; where compared with another copy, unresolved V genes account for less than half of the shortfall, and the remainder is unexplained. The sample table records over 80,000 clones; approximately 86% of these occur just once. The ten biggest clones cover approximately 15% of the sample. The specimen was peripheral blood, collected from a patient treated with radiotherapy plus ipilimumab. The receptors were sampled from a human donor with non-small cell lung cancer that progressed on radiotherapy plus ipilimumab.

This clone turned up a few times. The V call is TRBV5-8, the J call TRBJ2-7; D may match TRBD1 or TRBD2 (5 bases each). Germline V lookup: CDR1 SGHTS, CDR2 YDEGEE. Deletions cut 4 bases from V and 5 bases from J, with 10 bases between. The CDR3 consists of 12 residues. The CDR3 spells CASSLWGNEQYF. Written as DNA, the CDR3 is TGTGCCAGCAGCCTGTGGGGGAACGAGCAGTACTTC.

This chain links TRBV2 with TRBJ1-1, with a weak D call TRBD1 (5 bases). The CDR3 sequence is 15 residues long. The germline V gene encodes CDR1 SNHLY and CDR2 FYNNEI. V gave up 1 base and J gave up 6 bases, with 15 bases separating them. For the CDR3, the DNA is TGTGCCAGCAGTGAAGGCGCGGCATTCAGGGCTGAAGCTTTCTTT. It yields the protein CASSEGAAFRAEAFF. Filled out from reference TRBV2 and TRBJ1-1, the complete variable domain reads EPEVTQTPSHQVTQMGQEVILRCVPISNHLYFYWYRQILGQKVEFLVSFYNNEISEKSEIFDDQFSVERPDGSNFTLKIRSTKLEDSAMYFCASSEGAAFRAEAFFGQGTRLTVV.

J is TRBJ2-3 and V is TRBV30; the match to TRBD2 covers 9 bases. J was trimmed by 14 bases and V by 2 bases; bases with no gene match: 8. CDR3 length: 12 residues. Germline V gives CDR1 GTSNPN, CDR2 SVGIG (reference sequence). CDR3 loop: CAWSLTSGSAYF. DNA of the CDR3: TGTGCCTGGAGTCTCACTAGCGGGTCGGCGTATTTT.

The rearrangement joins TRBV5-6 to TRBJ2-5, with D perhaps TRBD2 (7 bases). The DNA end lines up better with TRBJ2-7; the J call may be wrong. This CDR3 region has 13 residues. The germline V gene has CDR1 SGHDT and CDR2 YYEEEE. The CDR3: CASSPRGLYEQYF. DNA of the CDR3: TGTGCCAGCAGCCCGCGGGGGCTATACGAGCAGTACTTC.

The J gene is TRBJ2-1, the V gene TRBV9; 9 bases are a match to TRBD2. V lost 4 bases, J lost 5 bases, and 7 bases stayed unmatched. This CDR3 is 15 amino acids long. The germline gives CDR1 SGDLS, CDR2 YYNGEE. The CDR3 region is CASSPREGLNNEQFF. The CDR3 DNA sequence: TGTGCCAGCAGCCCGCGGGAGGGCCTAAACAATGAGCAGTTCTTC.

The chain has TRBV4-2 and TRBJ2-1, with D possibly TRBD2 on 7 matching bases. This CDR3 region has 16 residues. Trimming took off 4 bases at V and 4 bases at J, with 17 bases between the two ends. The germline V gene encodes CDR1 LGHNA and CDR2 YNFKEQ. CDR3 nucleotides: TGTGCCAGCAGCCCCGGGGAGGGGGGGCTGTACAATGAGCAGTTCTTC. Protein sequence: CASSPGEGGLYNEQFF.